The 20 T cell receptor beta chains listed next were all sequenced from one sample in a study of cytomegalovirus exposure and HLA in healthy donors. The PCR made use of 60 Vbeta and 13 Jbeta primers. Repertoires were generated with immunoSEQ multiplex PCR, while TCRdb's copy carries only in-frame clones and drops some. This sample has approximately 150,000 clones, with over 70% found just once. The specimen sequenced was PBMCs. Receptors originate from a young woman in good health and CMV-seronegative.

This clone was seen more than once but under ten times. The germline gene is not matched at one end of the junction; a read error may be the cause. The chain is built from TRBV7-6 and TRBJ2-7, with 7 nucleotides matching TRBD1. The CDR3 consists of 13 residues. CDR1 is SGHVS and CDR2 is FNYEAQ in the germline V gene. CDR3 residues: CASSSSTGDEQHF. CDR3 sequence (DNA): TGTGCCAGCAGCTCCTCTACAGGGGACGAGCAGCACTTC. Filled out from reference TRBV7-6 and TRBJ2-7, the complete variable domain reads GAGVSQSPRYKVTKRGQDVALRCDPISGHVSLYWYRQALGQGPEFLTYFNYEAQQDKSGLPNDRFSAERPEGSISTLTIQRTEQRDSAMYRCASSSSTGDEQHFGPGTRLTVT.

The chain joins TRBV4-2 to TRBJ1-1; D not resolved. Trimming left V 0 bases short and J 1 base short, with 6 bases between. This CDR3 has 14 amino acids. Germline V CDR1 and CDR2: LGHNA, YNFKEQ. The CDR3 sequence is CASSQDRENTEAFF. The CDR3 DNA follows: TGTGCCAGCAGCCAAGATCGGGAGAACACTGAAGCTTTCTTT.

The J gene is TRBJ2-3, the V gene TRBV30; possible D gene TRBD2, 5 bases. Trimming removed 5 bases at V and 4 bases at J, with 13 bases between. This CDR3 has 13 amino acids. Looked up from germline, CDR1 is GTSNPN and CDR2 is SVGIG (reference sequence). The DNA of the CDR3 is TGTGCCTGGGGCGGCGGGCTCTCAGATACGCAGTATTTT. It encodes CAWGGGLSDTQYF.

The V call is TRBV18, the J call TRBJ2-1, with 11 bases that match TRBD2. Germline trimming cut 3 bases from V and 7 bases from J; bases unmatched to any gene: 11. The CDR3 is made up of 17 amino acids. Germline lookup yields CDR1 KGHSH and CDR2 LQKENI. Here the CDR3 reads CASSPLAGGPGFNEQFF. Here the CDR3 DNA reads TGTGCCAGCTCACCGTTAGCGGGAGGGCCCGGATTTAATGAGCAGTTCTTC.

The chain's CDR3 is CASSPLTARPLNEKLFF. The CDR3 coding sequence is TGTGCCAGCAGTCCCTTGACAGCCCGACCCCTTAATGAAAAACTGTTTTTT. The gene calls are TRBV2 and TRBJ1-4; D possibly corresponds to TRBD1 (5 bases). Germline CDR1 SNHLY, CDR2 FYNNEI. The length of the CDR3 is 17 residues. Trimming took 5 bases from V and 4 from J, leaving 20 bases between them. Full variable domain (rest looked up from reference TRBV2 and TRBJ1-4): EPEVTQTPSHQVTQMGQEVILRCVPISNHLYFYWYRQILGQKVEFLVSFYNNEISEKSEIFDDQFSVERPDGSNFTLKIRSTKLEDSAMYFCASSPLTARPLNEKLFFGSGTQLSVL.

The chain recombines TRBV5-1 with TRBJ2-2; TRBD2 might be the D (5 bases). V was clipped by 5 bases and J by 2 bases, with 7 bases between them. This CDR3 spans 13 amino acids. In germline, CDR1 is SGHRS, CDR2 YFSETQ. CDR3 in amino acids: CASREVNTGELFF. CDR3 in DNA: TGCGCCAGCAGGGAGGTTAACACCGGGGAGCTGTTTTTT. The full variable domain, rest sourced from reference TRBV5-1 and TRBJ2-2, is KAGVTQTPRYLIKTRGQQVTLSCSPISGHRSVSWYQQTPGQGLQFLFEYFSETQRNKGNFPGRFSGRQFSNSRSEMNVSTLELGDSALYLCASREVNTGELFFGEGSRLTVL.

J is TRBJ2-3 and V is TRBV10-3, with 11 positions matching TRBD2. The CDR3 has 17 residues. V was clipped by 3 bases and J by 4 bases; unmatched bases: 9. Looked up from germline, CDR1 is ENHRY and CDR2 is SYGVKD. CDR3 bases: TGTGCCATCAGTGAACATACTAGCGGGAGTAGGCCAGATACGCAGTATTTT. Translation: CAISEHTSGSRPDTQYF.

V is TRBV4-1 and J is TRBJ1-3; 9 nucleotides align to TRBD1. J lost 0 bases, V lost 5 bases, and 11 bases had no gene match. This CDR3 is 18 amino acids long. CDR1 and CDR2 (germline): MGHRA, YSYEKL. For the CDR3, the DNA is TGCGCCAGCAGCGCCTCCGGGACAGGGTCTAACTCTGGAAACACCATATATTTT. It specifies CASSASGTGSNSGNTIYF.

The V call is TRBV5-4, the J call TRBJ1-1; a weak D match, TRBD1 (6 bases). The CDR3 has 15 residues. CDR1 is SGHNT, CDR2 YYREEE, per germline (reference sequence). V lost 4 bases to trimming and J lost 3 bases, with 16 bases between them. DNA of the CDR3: TGTGCCAGCAGCCCGACAAGGGGGTTGGACACTGAAGCTTTCTTT. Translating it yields CASSPTRGLDTEAFF.

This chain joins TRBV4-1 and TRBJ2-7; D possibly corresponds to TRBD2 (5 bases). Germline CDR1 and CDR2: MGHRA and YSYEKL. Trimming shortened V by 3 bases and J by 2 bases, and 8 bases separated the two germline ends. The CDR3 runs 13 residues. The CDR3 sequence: CASSQMRAYEQYF. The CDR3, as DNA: TGCGCCAGCAGCCAGATGCGGGCCTACGAGCAGTACTTC.

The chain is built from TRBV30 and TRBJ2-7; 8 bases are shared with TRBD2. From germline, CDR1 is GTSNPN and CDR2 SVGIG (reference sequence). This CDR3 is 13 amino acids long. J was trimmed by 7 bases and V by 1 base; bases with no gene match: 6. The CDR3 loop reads CAWSAQRGWEQYF. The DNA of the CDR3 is TGTGCCTGGAGTGCCCAGCGGGGGTGGGAGCAGTACTTC.

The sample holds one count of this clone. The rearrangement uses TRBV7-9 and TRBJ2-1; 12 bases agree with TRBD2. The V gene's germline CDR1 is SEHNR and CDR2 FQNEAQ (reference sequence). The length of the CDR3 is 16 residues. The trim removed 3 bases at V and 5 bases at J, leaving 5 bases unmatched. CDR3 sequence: CASSFMTSGSNNEQFF. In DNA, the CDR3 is TGTGCCAGCAGCTTTATGACTAGCGGGAGCAACAATGAGCAGTTCTTC. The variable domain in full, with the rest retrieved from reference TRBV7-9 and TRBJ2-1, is DTGVSQNPRHKITKRGQNVTFRCDPISEHNRLYWYRQTLGQGPEFLTYFQNEAQLEKSRLLSDRFSAERPKGSFSTLEIQRTEQGDSAMYLCASSFMTSGSNNEQFFGPGTRLTVL.

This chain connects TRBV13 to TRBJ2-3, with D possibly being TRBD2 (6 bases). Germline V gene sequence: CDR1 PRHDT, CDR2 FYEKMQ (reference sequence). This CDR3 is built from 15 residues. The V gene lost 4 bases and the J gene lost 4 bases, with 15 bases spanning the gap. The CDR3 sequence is CASSSARDWPDTQYF. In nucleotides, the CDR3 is TGTGCCAGCAGCTCGGCCCGGGACTGGCCAGATACGCAGTATTTT.

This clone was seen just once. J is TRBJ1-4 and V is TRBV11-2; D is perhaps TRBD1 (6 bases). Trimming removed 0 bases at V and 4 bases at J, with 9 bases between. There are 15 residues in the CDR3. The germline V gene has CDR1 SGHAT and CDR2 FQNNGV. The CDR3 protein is CASSLDRGDNEKLFF. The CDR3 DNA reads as TGTGCCAGCAGCTTAGACAGGGGAGATAATGAAAAACTGTTTTTT.

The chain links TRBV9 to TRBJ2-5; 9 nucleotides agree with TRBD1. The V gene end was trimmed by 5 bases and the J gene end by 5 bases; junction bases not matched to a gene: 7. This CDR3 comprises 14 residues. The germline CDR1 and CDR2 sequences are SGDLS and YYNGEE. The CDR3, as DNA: TGTGCCAGCAGTCCTGGGACAGGGCAGGAGACCCAGTACTTC. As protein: CASSPGTGQETQYF.

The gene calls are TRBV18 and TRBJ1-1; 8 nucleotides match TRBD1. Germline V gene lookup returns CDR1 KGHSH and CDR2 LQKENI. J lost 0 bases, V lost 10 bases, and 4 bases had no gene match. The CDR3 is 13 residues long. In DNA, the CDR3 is TGTGCCACTCAGGGGGCCATGAACACTGAAGCTTTCTTT. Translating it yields CATQGAMNTEAFF.

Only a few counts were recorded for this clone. CDR3 in amino acids: CASSLRTSGHYEQYF. CDR3 in DNA: TGTGCCAGCAGCTTACGGACTAGCGGTCACTACGAGCAGTACTTC. This chain links TRBV7-8 with TRBJ2-7; TRBD2 agrees at 10 bases. Germline V gene lookup returns CDR1 SGHVS and CDR2 FQNEAQ. The CDR3 sequence is 15 residues long. With V trimmed by 2 bases and J by 3 bases, 4 bases remained unmatched.

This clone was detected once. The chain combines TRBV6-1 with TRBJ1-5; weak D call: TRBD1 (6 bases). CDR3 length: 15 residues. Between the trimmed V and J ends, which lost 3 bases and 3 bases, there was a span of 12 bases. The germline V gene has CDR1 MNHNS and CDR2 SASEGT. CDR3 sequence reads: CASSDYRVNNQPQHF. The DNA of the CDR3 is TGTGCCAGCAGTGATTACAGGGTCAACAATCAGCCCCAGCATTTT.

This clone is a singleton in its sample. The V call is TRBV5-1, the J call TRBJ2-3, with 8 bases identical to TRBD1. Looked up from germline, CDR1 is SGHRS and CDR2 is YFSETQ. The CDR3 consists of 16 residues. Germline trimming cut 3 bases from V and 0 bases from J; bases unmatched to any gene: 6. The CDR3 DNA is TGCGCCAGCAGCTCTTGGACAGGGATGAGCACAGATACGCAGTATTTT. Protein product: CASSSWTGMSTDTQYF.

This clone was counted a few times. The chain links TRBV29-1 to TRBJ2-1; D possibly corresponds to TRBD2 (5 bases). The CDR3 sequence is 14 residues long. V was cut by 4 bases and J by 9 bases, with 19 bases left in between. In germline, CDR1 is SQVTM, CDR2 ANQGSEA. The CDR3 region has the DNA TGCAGCGTTGTTGACCGGGAACGACGGGGTGAGCAGTTCTTC. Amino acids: CSVVDRERRGEQFF.